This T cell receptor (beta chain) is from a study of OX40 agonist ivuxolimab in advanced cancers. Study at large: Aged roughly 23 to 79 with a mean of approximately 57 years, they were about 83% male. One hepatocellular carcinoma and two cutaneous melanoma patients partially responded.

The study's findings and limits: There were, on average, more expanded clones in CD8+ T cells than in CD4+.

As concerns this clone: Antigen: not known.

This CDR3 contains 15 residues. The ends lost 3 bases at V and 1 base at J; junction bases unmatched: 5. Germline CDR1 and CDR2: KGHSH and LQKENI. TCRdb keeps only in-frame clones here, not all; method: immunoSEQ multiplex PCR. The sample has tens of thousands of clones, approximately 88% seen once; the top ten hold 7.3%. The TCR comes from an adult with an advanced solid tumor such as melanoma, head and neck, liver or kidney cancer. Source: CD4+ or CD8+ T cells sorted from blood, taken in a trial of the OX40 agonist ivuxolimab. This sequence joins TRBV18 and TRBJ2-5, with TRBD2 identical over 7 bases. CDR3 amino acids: CASSPVGGVQETQYF. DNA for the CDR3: TGTGCCAGCTCACCGGTTGGGGGGGTCCAAGAGACCCAGTACTTC.